The T cell receptor beta chain under discussion was sequenced for a study of PD-1 blockade in classical Hodgkin lymphoma (dated by TCRdb to about 2020). For the study in its entirety: Nivolumab dosing was 3 mg/kg intravenously every 2 weeks, continuing until either disease progression or unacceptable toxicity. The study used CyTOF and TCR beta sequencing to define a peripheral blood immune signature of response to PD-1 blockade in classical Hodgkin lymphoma. Overall study outcomes, separate from this receptor: Baseline diversity similar to that of newly diagnosed patients was observed in trial patients achieving complete response, whereas significantly lower diversity was observed in partial responders and progressors. The study was limited to a single clinical trial cohort, and causes of repertoire differences, possibly disease activity or prior therapy, remained undefined. By C4D1, a significant rise was seen in CD4+ TCR diversity but not in CD8+ TCR diversity (p=0.0027 vs p=0.16), and the rise was most apparent among complete responders (p=0.02). Baseline TCR diversity was reported as lower in newly diagnosed patients than in healthy donors, and lower still in relapsed/refractory patients. Lower diversity was seen in patients whose nivolumab began less than 1 year after ASCT, and these patients were left out of later analyses so that immune reconstitution would not confound the results.

Reading the label with the study, this specimen's time point is: cycle 2 day 1 (C2D1) of nivolumab. All trial patients had relapsed after autologous stem cell transplantation, with cohorts A, B and C differing in prior brentuximab vedotin exposure. The trial cohort included some 53 patients with relapsed/refractory classical Hodgkin lymphoma, and each patient had a best overall response of complete response, partial response or progressive disease. Trial patients were treated with single-agent nivolumab in the multi-cohort phase II CheckMate 205 trial. An independent review committee assessed best overall response using the 2007 International Working Group response criteria. Trial PBMCs were obtained immediately prior to nivolumab initiation (C1D1) and on therapy at cycle 2 day 1 and cycle 4 day 1. Peripheral blood was collected in 8 mL Vacutainer Cell Preparation Tubes, from which PBMCs were isolated by centrifugation and then cryopreserved.

Genomic DNA was isolated using the Qiagen DNeasy kit from unsorted PBMCs as well as from negatively selected CD4+ and CD8+ fractions. TCR beta CDR3 regions were subjected to amplification by immunoSEQ multiplex PCR with primers that anneal to V and J segments. Amplification bias was minimized using a synthetic immune receptor repertoire, and residual bias was removed computationally after sequencing. The paper's data handling went like this. Custom Python scripts were used to quantify repertoire diversity as the Shannon entropy index. Unsorted, CD4+ and CD8+ repertoires were analyzed separately, except for combined analyses in which CD4+ and CD8+ sequences were merged in silico. Clonal expansion was defined as at least a 2-fold frequency increase after treatment relative to C1D1, with a pseudocount of 0.5 for undetected baseline clones. Singleton clones were defined as clones with 0 or 1 copy at C1D1, and non-singleton clones were defined as clones with 2 or more copies. Clones expanded in unsorted samples were assigned a CD4+, CD8+ or unknown annotation through matching of protein sequences in sorted samples from the same patient. Wilcoxon tests were applied to paired samples to test diversity changes from C1D1 to C4D1. Sourced from immuneACCESS, this table was stored by TCRdb with only in-frame sequences that have V and J called. A share of the clones is absent; for the studies checked, an unresolved V gene accounts for under half, and the remainder has no known explanation. V, J and clone size are those of that table, while D and trimming were read from the DNA. The sample records roughly 150,000 clones, 78% of which are singletons. Roughly 9.8% of the sample belongs to the ten largest clones.

Per the germline V gene, SGDLS is the CDR1 and YYNGEE is the CDR2. For this chain, trimming is 3 bases at the V end and 9 bases at the J end, and the number of junction bases without a gene match is 3. Its CDR3 holds 12 amino acids, cysteine through phenylalanine. Only the CDR3 portion is preserved as DNA: 36 bases, with reading frame beginning at the first base. Concerning this clone itself: Its antigen has not been determined. No base qualities exist here, and no much larger clone lies one base off it.

The sequencing used peripheral blood mononuclear cells (PBMCs), collected before the second cycle of nivolumab. The sequence was obtained from a human donor with classical Hodgkin lymphoma. Recombination joined TRBV9 with TRBJ2-1; TRBD2 aligns with 7 central bases. The DNA sequence reads TGTGCCAGCAGCGAACTAGCGACTGAGCAGTTCTTC. This translates into CASSELATEQFF.